This entry concerns a single T cell receptor beta chain. This clonotype was observed many times. Its antigen remains unidentified. Base qualities were left out, and no much larger clone turns up one base away. These data come from a study of patients and donors after allogeneic stem cell transplantation (dated by TCRdb to the early 2020s). Library construction relied on RT-PCR. TCRdb shows the sequencer as NextSeq 550. TCRdb applied fastp at Q25 and MiXCR to the public reads, then kept only in-frame beta chains. CDR3 protein sequences are deduplicated, and each keeps its most common genes and DNA. The sample table lists about 960,000 distinct CDR3 sequences, approximately 19% of them with a count of one. 5% to 6.5% of the sample is held by the ten biggest clonotypes. V loses 6 bases of germline sequence and J loses 4 bases, and the interval between the two ends is 9 bases. The CDR3 starts with the cysteine, ends with the phenylalanine, and has 12 residues. Only CDR3 DNA remains: 36 bases, in frame from the first base. Via the germline V gene (reference sequence), CDR1 is SEHNR and CDR2 FQNEAQ.

The V and J segments used are TRBV7-9 and TRBJ2-5, with a weak D call of TRBD1 (6 bases match). This receptor was identified in a human donor who was either an allogeneic HSCT recipient or a stem cell or donor lymphocyte infusion donor (not recorded which). It is not recorded whose cells these are; they may come from a transplant donor. The sequencing sample was made of blood, either unsorted or a sorted T cell fraction (not recorded which). The CDR3 corresponds to CASRIQGETQYF. The DNA is as follows: TGTGCCAGCAGAATACAGGGAGAGACCCAGTACTTC.